This T cell receptor beta chain is from a study of spatial heterogeneity in lung cancer. Notes on the study in general: Ubiquitous nonsynonymous mutations were tracked by counts of ubiquitous expanded TCRs, and regional ones by counts of regional expanded TCRs. Tumor mutation counts were tracked by expanded intratumoral alpha and beta TCR counts.

The CDR3 has 12 residues. The germline V gene has CDR1 SGHTA and CDR2 FQGNSA. Trimming stripped 5 bases from V and 4 bases from J, with 8 bases between. Specified time point: sample taken at primary tumor resection. The donors, 72 patients with untreated early-stage non-small cell lung cancer, provided the samples. Frozen PBMC, nontumor lung or tumor provided whole RNA, which was sequenced unsorted. This clonotype ranks as medium-sized. Its specificity is not known. In TCRdb, the 5' RACE reads were re-called with MiXCR into one record per CDR3 protein. The table has 2,000 or so distinct CDR3 sequences, 8.4% seen once; the top ten hold roughly 12%.

This sample comprised lung tumor tissue, obtained at surgery. This sequence originates from a male donor with early-stage non-small cell lung cancer. The J gene is TRBJ2-5, the V gene TRBV7-2; D may be TRBD1 or TRBD2 (5 bases each). CDR3 DNA sequence: TGTGCCAGCAGCCGGGACCGAGAGACCCAGTACTTC. Translation: CASSRDRETQYF.